This TCR beta chain derives from a study of blood T cell repertoires in COVID-19. Whole-study context: The United States, Italy and Spain supplied acute and convalescent COVID-19 samples. In each case, the material was cDNA or gDNA derived from T cells, B-cell-depleted T cells, or PBMCs.

Trimming removed 1 base from V and 6 bases from J; junction bases left unmatched: 8. Germline lookup yields CDR1 LGHDT and CDR2 YNNKEL (reference sequence). The CDR3 spans 15 residues. Clones were read by immunoSEQ multiplex PCR, and TCRdb kept only the in-frame ones, dropping some. The sample includes about 140,000 clones, 65% to 85% of them seen just once. The receptor comes from a woman aged 55 to 70 with acute or convalescent COVID-19. The sequencing input was peripheral blood. The chain has TRBV3-1 (or the pseudogene TRBV3-2) and TRBJ2-7, with 8 bases that match TRBD2. The CDR3 reads CASSQAGLEGGEQYF. The CDR3 nucleotides are TGTGCCAGCAGCCAAGCGGGACTAGAGGGGGGCGAGCAGTACTTC.